This entry features one T cell receptor beta chain sequence. Its antigen is still unknown. The data originate from a study of T cell responses to AZD1222 COVID-19 vaccine. Study summary: Pooled samples include second doses given at about 4 or 12 weeks.

CDR3 length equals 16 residues. Per the germline V gene, CDR1 is SGHNT and CDR2 is YENEEA. Trimming took 1 base from V and 1 from J, leaving 13 bases between them. Method: immunoSEQ multiplex PCR; TCRdb's copy keeps in-frame clones and lacks some. The table lists about 68,000 clones, just over 85% of them singletons. Overall study results and limits: The study sampled repertoires only after the peak T cell response. Donor demographics were predominantly white British with a female majority; clonal diversity may be underestimated.

The material was peripheral blood, obtained on day 0 of AZD1222 vaccination. This sequence originates from an adult in good health. J is TRBJ1-1 and V is TRBV11-3; no reliable D call. CDR3 region: CASSLGVPTGNTEAFF. The CDR3 region has the DNA TGTGCCAGCAGCTTAGGGGTCCCGACGGGGAACACTGAAGCTTTCTTT. Full variable domain (remainder filled in from reference TRBV11-3 and TRBJ1-1): EAGVVQSPRYKIIEKKQPVAFWCNPISGHNTLYWYLQNLGQGPELLIRYENEEAVDDSQLPKDRFSAERLKGVDSTLKIQPAELGDSAVYLCASSLGVPTGNTEAFFGQGTRLTVV.